This T cell receptor (beta chain) stems from a study of siplizumab effects on memory and regulatory T cells. CDR1 SEHNR and CDR2 FQNEAQ come from the germline V gene (reference sequence). This CDR3 region has 18 residues. V was cut by 2 bases and J by 5 bases, with 21 bases left in between. Repertoires were generated with immunoSEQ multiplex PCR, while TCRdb's copy carries only in-frame clones and drops some. The sample holds roughly 92,000 clones, roughly 94% seen once. The TCR was taken from a human donor in good health. Material for sequencing was non-Treg CD4+ T cells sorted from blood. This chain joins TRBV7-9 and TRBJ2-2; tentatively, D is TRBD1 (5 bases). This CDR3 is CASSLFLIWGRETGELFF. The CDR3 nucleotides are TGTGCCAGCAGCTTATTTTTAATCTGGGGCAGAGAAACCGGGGAGCTGTTTTTT.